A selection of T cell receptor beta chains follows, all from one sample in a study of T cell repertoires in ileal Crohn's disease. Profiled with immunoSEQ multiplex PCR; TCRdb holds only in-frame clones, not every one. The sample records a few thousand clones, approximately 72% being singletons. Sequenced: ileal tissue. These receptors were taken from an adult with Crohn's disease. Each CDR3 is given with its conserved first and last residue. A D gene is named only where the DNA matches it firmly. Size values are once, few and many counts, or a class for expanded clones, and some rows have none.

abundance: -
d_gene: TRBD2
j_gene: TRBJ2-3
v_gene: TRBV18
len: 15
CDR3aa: CASSPQPAGADTQYF
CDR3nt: TGTGCCAGCTCACCACAGCCAGCGGGAGCAGATACGCAGTATTTT

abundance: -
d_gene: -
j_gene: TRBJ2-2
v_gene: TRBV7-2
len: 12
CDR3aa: CASDLNTGELFF
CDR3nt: TGTGCCAGCGACTTAAACACCGGGGAGCTGTTTTTT

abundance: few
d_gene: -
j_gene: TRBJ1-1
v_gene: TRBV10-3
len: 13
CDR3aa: CAISGRENTEAFF
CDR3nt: TGTGCCATCAGCGGACGGGAGAACACTGAAGCTTTCTTT

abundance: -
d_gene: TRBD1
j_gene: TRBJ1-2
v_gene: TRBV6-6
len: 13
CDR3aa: CASREQGADGYTF
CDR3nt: TGTGCCAGCAGAGAACAGGGGGCCGATGGCTACACCTTC

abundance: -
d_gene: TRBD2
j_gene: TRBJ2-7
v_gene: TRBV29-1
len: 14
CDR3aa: CSVALSGRINEQYF
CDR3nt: TGCAGCGTTGCCCTTAGCGGGAGGATCAACGAGCAGTACTTC

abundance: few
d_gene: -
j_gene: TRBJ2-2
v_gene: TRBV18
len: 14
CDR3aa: CASSAGVDAGELFF
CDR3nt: TGTGCCAGCTCCGCCGGGGTGGATGCCGGGGAGCTGTTTTTT

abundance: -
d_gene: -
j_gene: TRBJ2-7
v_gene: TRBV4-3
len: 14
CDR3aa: CASSQDGSHYEQYF
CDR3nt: TGCGCCAGCAGCCAAGACGGGTCTCACTACGAGCAGTACTTC

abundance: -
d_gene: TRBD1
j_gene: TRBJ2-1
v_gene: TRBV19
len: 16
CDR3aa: CASSALTGSSYNEQFF
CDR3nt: TGTGCCAGTAGTGCCCTGACAGGGAGCTCCTACAATGAGCAGTTCTTC

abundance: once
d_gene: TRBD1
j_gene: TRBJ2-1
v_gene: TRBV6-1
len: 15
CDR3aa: CASSDELAGGNEQFF
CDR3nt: TGTGCCAGCAGTGACGAGTTGGCAGGGGGCAATGAGCAGTTCTTC

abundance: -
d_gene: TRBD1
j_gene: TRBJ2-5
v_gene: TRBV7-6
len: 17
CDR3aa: CASSSSGDRGFIETQYF
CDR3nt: TGTGCCAGCAGCTCTTCGGGGGACAGGGGTTTTATAGAGACCCAGTACTTC

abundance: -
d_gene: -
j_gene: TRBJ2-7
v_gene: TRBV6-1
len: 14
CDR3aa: CASSESTGGNEQYF
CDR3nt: TGTGCCAGCAGTGAAAGCACGGGCGGGAACGAGCAGTACTTC

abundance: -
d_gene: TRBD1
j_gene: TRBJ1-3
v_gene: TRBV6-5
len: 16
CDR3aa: CASSYSGQGVGNTIYF
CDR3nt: TGTGCCAGCAGTTACTCCGGGCAGGGGGTCGGAAACACCATATATTTT

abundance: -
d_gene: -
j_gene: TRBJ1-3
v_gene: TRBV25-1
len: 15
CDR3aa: CASSEDSSSGNTIYF
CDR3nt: TGTGCCAGCAGTGAAGACAGCTCCTCTGGAAACACCATATATTTT

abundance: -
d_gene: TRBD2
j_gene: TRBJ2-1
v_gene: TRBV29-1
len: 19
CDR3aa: CSAEPYMTSGISPYNEQFF
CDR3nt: TGCAGCGCCGAGCCCTACATGACTAGCGGGATAAGCCCCTACAATGAGCAGTTCTTC

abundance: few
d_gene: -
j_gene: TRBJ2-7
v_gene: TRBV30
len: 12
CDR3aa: CAWSLDRNEQYF
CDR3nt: TGTGCCTGGAGTCTAGACAGAAACGAGCAGTACTTC

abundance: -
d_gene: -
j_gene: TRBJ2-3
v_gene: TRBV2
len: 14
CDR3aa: CASSSSGGTDTQYF
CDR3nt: TGTGCCAGCAGCTCTTCCGGGGGCACAGATACGCAGTATTTT

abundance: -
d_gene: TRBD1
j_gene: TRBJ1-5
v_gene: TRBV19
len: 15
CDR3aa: CASSWTGEGNQPQHF
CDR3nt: TGTGCCAGTAGCTGGACAGGGGAGGGGAATCAGCCCCAGCATTTT

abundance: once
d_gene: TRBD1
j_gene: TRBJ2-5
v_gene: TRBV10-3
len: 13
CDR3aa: CAIRQQGDETQYF
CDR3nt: TGTGCCATCAGGCAACAGGGGGATGAGACCCAGTACTTC

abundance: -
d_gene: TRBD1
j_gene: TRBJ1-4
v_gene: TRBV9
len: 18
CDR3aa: CASSAPTGTPNSNEKLFF
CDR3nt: TGTGCCAGCAGCGCCCCGACAGGGACCCCCAACTCTAATGAAAAACTGTTTTTT

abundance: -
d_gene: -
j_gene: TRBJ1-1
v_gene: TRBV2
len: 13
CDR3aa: CAGRNGFLKEAFF
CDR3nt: TGTGCAGGGAGGAACGGCTTCTTGAAGGAAGCTTTCTTT

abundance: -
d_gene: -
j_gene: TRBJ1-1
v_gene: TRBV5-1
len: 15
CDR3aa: CASRQQGGGIAEAFF
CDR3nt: TGCGCCAGCAGACAGCAAGGGGGAGGGATCGCTGAAGCTTTCTTT

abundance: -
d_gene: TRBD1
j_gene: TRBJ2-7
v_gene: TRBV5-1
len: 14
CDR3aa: CASSLGTGGGEQYF
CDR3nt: TGCGCCAGCAGCTTAGGGACAGGGGGCGGCGAGCAGTACTTC

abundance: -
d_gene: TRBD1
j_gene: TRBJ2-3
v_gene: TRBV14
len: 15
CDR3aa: CASRVGQGRPDTQYF
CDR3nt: TGTGCCAGCAGGGTTGGACAGGGACGTCCAGATACGCAGTATTTT

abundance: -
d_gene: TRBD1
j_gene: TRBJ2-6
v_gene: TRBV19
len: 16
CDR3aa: CASIQRRGQGANVLTF
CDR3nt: TGTGCCAGTATTCAGCGCAGGGGGCAGGGGGCCAACGTCCTGACTTTC

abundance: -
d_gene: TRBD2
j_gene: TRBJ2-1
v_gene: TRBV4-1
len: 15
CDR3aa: CASSQTAGRYNEQFF
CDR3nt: TGCGCCAGCAGCCAAACAGCGGGGCGCTACAATGAGCAGTTCTTC

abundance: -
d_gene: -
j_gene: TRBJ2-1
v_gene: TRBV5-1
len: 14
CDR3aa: CASSLPQGGNEQFF
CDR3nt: TGCGCCAGCAGCTTGCCGCAGGGAGGCAATGAGCAGTTCTTC

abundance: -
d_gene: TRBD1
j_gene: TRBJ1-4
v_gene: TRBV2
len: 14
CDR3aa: CASSVDRGGEKLFF
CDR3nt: TGTGCCAGCAGTGTGGACAGGGGTGGTGAAAAACTGTTTTTT

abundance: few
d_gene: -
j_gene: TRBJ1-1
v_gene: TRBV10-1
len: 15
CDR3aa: CASSEYLSGPTEAFF
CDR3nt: TGCGCCAGCAGTGAGTACCTGAGCGGGCCCACTGAAGCTTTCTTT

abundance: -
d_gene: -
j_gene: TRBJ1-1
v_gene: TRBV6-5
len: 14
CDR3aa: CASSYFFTDTEAFF
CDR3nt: TGTGCCAGCAGTTACTTCTTTACGGACACTGAAGCTTTCTTT

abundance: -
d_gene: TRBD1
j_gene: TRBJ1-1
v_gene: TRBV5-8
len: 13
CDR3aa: CASSLNWDRGPDF
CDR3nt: TGTGCCAGCAGCTTGAACTGGGACAGGGGTCCGGACTTT

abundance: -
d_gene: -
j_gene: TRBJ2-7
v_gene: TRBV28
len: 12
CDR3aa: CASSKEAGEQYF
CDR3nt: TGTGCCAGCAGTAAGGAGGCCGGCGAGCAGTACTTC

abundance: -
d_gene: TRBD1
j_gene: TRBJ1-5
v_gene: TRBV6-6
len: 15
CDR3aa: CASRGGTGYNQPQHF
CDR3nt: TGTGCCAGCAGGGGGGGGACAGGGTACAATCAGCCCCAGCATTTT

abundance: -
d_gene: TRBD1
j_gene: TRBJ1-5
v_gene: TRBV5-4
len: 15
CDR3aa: CASSPGTGGNQPQHF
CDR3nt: TGTGCCAGCAGCCCAGGGACAGGGGGCAATCAGCCCCAGCATTTT

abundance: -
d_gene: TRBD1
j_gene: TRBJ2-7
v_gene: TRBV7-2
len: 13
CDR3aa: CASSPDRVHEQYF
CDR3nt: TGTGCCAGCAGCCCTGACAGGGTCCACGAGCAGTACTTC

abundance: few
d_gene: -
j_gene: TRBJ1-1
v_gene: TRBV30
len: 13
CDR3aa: CAWSFGGRAEAFF
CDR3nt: TGTGCCTGGAGTTTTGGGGGGAGGGCCGAAGCTTTCTTT

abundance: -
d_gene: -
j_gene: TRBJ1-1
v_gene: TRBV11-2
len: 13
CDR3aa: CASKVDKNTEAFF
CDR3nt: TGTGCCAGCAAAGTCGACAAGAACACTGAAGCTTTCTTT

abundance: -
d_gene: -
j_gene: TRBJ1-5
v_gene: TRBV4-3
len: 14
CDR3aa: CASSQGAQGQPQHF
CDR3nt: TGCGCCAGCAGCCAAGGGGCCCAGGGCCAGCCCCAGCATTTT

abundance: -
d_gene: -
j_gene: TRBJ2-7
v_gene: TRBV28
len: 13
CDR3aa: CASSRLSSYEQYF
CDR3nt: TGTGCCAGCAGTCGTTTAAGCTCCTACGAGCAGTACTTC

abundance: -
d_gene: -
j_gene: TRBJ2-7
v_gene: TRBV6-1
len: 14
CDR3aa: CASSEAAGEYEQYF
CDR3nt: TGTGCCAGCAGTGAAGCAGCAGGGGAGTACGAGCAGTACTTC

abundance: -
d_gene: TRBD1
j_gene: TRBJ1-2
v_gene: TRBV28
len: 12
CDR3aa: CASRQGNHGYTF
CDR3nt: TGTGCCAGCAGACAGGGGAATCATGGCTACACCTTC

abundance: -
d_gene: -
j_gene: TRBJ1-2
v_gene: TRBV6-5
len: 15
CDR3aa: CASRLRRVTGDGYTF
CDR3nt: TGTGCCAGCAGGCTCCGTCGTGTGACAGGAGATGGCTACACCTTC

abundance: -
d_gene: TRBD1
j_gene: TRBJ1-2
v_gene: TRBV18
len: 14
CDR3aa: CASSPRQGQGGYTF
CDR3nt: TGTGCCAGCTCACCTCGACAGGGCCAAGGTGGCTACACCTTC

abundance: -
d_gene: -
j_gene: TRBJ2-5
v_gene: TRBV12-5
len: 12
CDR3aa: CASGLNQETQYF
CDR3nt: TGTGCTAGTGGACTAAACCAAGAGACCCAGTACTTC

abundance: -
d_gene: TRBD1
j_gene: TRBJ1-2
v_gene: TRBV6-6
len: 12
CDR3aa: CASRLQGEGYTF
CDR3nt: TGTGCCAGCAGGTTACAGGGGGAAGGCTACACCTTC

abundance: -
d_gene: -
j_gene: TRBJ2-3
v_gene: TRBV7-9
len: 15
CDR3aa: CASSPNMVLLGTQYF
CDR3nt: TGTGCCAGCAGCCCAAACATGGTCCTTCTTGGTACGCAGTATTTT